This TCR beta chain was sequenced for a study of blood T cell repertoires in COVID-19. At the level of the study: From T cells, B-cell-depleted T cells, or PBMCs came the material, which was cDNA or gDNA.

V trimming: 5 bases; J trimming: 10 bases; junction bases outside the gene matches: 7. Germline V gives CDR1 MNHEY, CDR2 SVGAGI. This CDR3 has 14 residues. Here immunoSEQ multiplex PCR was the method, and the copy in TCRdb shows in-frame clones only, minus some. The data hold roughly 230,000 clones, with over 75% observed a single time. The source material was peripheral blood. V usage is TRBV6-5 and J usage is TRBJ1-6; 8 bases map to TRBD1. The receptor's source is a man aged 45-65 years with COVID-19, enrolled during active disease. The CDR3 reads CASSRTGLESPLHF. In DNA form, the CDR3 reads TGTGCCAGCAGTCGGACAGGGTTGGAATCACCCCTCCACTTT.